This T cell receptor beta chain was found in a study of cytomegalovirus exposure and HLA in healthy donors. Study observations and caveats: The authors assumed roughly uniform sequencing depth across donors for presence/absence analyses. A few V segments could not be told apart, such as TRBV6-2 and TRBV6-3, and were left out. For most TCR beta V segments, an earlier analysis put the productive rate at about 87% or about 30% of the time. It was likely that a cluster of highly shared sequence variants was a sequencing artifact.

Vbeta (60) and Jbeta (13) primers were used in the PCR. Using immunoSEQ multiplex PCR, the repertoire was profiled, and TCRdb retains in-frame clones only, with some absent. This sample has hundreds of thousands of clones, with approximately 80% found just once. Germline CDR1 reads SQVTM; CDR2 reads ANQGSEA. V lost 1 base and J 2 bases, leaving 16 bases between the germline ends. The CDR3 runs to 16 residues. Comments on this clone: The antigen is unknown.

The sequence derives from a boy between 2 and 15 years old in good health and CMV-seronegative. The chain uses TRBV29-1 and TRBJ2-3; weak D call: TRBD2 (6 bases). The sample consisted of PBMCs. The CDR3 bases are TGCAGCGTTGAAGGAGGGACTTCAGACGCCACAGATACGCAGTATTTT. Translation: CSVEGGTSDATDTQYF.